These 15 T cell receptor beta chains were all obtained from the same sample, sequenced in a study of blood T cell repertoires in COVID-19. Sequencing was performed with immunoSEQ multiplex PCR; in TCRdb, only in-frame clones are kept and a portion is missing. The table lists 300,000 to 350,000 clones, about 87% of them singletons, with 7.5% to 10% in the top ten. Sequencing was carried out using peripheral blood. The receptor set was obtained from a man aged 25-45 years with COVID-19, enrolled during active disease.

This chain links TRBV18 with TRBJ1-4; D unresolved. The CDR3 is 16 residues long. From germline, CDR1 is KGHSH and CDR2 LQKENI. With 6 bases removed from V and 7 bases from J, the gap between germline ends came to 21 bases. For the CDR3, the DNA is TGTGCCAGCTCGCCGACCCCGGGGTCTTGGGGTGAAAAACTGTTTTTT. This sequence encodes CASSPTPGSWGEKLFF.

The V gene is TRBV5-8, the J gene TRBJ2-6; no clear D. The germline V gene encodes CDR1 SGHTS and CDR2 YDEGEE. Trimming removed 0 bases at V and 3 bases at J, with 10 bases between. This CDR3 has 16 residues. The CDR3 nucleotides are TGTGCCAGCAGCTTGGCCTTGAGATATGGGGCCAACGTCCTGACTTTC. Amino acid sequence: CASSLALRYGANVLTF.

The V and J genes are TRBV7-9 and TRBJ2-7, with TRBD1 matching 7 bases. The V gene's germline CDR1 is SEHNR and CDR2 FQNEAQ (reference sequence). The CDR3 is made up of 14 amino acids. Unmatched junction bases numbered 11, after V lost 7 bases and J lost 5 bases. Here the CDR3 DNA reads TGTGCCAGCACCCCCAGGACAGGAGGTCACGAGCAGTACTTC. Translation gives CASTPRTGGHEQYF. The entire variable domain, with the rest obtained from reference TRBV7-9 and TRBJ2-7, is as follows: DTGVSQNPRHKITKRGQNVTFRCDPISEHNRLYWYRQTLGQGPEFLTYFQNEAQLEKSRLLSDRFSAERPKGSFSTLEIQRTEQGDSAMYLCASTPRTGGHEQYFGPGTRLTVT.

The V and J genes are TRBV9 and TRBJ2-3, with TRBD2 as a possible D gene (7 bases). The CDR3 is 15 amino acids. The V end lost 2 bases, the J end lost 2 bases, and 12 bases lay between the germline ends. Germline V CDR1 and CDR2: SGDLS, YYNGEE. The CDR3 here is CASSVSGGPTDTQYF. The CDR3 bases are TGTGCCAGCAGCGTGTCGGGGGGCCCCACAGATACGCAGTATTTT.

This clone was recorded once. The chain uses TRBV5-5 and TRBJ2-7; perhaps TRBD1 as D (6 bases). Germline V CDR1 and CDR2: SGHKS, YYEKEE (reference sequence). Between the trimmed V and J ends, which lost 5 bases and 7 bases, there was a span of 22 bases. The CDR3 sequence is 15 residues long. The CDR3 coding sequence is TGTGCCAGCAGACCACGGGACACAAGGTTGGGGGAGCAGTACTTC. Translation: CASRPRDTRLGEQYF.

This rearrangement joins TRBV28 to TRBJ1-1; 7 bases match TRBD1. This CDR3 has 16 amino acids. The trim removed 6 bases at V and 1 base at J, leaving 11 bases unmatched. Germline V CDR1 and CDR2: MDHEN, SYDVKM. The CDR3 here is CASRTIYRGTNTEAFF. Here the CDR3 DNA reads TGTGCCAGCAGGACGATTTACAGGGGTACGAACACTGAAGCTTTCTTT.

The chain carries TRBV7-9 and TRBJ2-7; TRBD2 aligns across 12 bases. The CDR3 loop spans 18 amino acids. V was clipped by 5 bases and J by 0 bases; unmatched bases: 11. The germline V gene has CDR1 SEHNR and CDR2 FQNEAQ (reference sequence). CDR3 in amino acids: CASSAPGTSGSSSYEQYF. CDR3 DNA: TGTGCCAGCAGCGCTCCCGGGACTAGCGGGTCAAGCTCCTACGAGCAGTACTTC.

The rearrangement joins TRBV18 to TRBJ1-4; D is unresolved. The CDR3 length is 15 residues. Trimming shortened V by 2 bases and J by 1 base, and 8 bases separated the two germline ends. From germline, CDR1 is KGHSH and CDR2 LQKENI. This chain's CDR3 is CASSPWAGTNEKLFF. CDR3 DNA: TGTGCCAGCTCACCATGGGCAGGAACTAATGAAAAACTGTTTTTT.

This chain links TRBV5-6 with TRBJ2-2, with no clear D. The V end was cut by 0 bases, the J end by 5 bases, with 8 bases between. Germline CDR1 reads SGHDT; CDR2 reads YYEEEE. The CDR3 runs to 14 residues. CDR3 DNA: TGTGCCAGCAGCTTGGATTACGGTACCGGGGAGCTGTTTTTT. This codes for CASSLDYGTGELFF.

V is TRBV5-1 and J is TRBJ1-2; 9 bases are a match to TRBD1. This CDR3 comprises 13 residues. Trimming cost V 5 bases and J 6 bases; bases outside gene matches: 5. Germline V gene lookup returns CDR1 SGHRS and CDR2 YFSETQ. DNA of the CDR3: TGCGCCAGCAGTGAACAGGGGGCAGATGGCTACACCTTC. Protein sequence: CASSEQGADGYTF.

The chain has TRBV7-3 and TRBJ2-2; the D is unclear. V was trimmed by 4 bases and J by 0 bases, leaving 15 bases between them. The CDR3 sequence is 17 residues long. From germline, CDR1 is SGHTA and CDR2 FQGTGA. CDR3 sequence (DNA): TGTGCCAGCAGCTCAGGAAGTGGTCTCTCGAACACCGGGGAGCTGTTTTTT. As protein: CASSSGSGLSNTGELFF.

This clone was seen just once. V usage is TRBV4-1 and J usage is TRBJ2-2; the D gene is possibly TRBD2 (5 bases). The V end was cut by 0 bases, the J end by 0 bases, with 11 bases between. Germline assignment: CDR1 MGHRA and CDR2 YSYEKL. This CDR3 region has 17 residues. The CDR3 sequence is CASSQDRYGTNTGELFF. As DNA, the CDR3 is TGCGCCAGCAGCCAAGATCGTTACGGGACGAACACCGGGGAGCTGTTTTTT.

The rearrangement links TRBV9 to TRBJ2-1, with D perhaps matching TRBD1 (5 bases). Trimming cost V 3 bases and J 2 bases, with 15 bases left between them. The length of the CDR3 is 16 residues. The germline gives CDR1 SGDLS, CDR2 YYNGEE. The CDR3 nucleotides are TGTGCCAGCAGCGGGGCTGGGGCGTTCCCCTACAATGAGCAGTTCTTC. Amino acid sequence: CASSGAGAFPYNEQFF.

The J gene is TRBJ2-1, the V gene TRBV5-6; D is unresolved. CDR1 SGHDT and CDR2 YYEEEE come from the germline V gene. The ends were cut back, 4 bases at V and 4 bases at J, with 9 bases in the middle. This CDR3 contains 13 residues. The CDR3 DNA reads TGTGCCAGCAGCCTAGATGGGTACAATGAGCAGTTCTTC. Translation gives CASSLDGYNEQFF.

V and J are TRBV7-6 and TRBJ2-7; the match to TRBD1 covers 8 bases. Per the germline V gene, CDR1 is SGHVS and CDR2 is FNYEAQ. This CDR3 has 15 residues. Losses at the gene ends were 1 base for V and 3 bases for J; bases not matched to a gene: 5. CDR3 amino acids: CASSLGTGSRYEQYF. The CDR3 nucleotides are TGTGCCAGCAGCTTAGGGACAGGGTCCCGCTACGAGCAGTACTTC.